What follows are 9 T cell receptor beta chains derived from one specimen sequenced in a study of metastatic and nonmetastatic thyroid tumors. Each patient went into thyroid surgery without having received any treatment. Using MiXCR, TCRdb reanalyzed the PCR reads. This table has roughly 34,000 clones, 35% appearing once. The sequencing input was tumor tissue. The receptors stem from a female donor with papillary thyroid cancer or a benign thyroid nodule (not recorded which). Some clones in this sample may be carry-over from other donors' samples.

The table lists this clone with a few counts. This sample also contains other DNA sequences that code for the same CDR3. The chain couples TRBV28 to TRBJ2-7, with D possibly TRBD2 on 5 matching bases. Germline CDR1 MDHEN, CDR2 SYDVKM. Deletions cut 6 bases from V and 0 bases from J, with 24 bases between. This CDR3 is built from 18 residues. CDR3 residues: CASSFLWRADPHSYEQYF. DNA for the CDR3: TGTGCCAGCAGCTTTTTGTGGCGGGCCGACCCCCACTCCTACGAGCAGTACTTC.

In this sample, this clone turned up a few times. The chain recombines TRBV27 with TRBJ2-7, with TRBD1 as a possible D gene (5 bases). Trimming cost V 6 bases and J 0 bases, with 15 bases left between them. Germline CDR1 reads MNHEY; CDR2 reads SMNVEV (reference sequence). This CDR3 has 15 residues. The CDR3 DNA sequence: TGTGCCAGCAGGGACGGACAAAGTGCCTCCTACGAGCAGTACTTC. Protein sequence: CASRDGQSASYEQYF.

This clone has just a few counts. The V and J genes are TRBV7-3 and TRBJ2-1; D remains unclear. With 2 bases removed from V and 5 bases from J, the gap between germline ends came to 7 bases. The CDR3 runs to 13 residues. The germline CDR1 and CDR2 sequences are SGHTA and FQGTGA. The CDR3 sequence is CASSLGEDNEQFF. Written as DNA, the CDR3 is TGTGCCAGCAGCTTAGGAGAGGACAATGAGCAGTTCTTC.

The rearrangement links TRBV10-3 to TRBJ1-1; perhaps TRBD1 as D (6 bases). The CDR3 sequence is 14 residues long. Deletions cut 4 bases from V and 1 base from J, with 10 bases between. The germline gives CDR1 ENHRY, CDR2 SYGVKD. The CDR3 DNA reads TGTGCCATCAGTGGGCAACAGGGGAACACTGAAGCTTTCTTT. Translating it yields CAISGQQGNTEAFF.

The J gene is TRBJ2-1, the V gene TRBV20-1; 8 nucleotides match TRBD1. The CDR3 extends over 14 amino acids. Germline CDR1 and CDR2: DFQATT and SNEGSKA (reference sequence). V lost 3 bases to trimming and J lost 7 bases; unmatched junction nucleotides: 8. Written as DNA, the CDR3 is TGCAGTGCTAGTACCGGGACAGGCACGAATGAGCAGTTCTTC. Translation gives CSASTGTGTNEQFF.

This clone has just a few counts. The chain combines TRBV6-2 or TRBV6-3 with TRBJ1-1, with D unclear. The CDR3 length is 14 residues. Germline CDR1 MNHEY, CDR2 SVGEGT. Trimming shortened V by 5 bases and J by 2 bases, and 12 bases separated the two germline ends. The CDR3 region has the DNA TGTGCCAGCAGTACCGCAGAACCTAACACTGAAGCTTTCTTT. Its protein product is CASSTAEPNTEAFF.

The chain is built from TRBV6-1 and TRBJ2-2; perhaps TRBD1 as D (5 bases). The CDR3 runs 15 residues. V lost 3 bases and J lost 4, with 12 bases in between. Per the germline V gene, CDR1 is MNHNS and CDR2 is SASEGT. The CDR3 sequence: CASSEWGASTGELFF. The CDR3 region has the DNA TGTGCCAGCAGTGAGTGGGGCGCGAGCACCGGGGAGCTGTTTTTT.

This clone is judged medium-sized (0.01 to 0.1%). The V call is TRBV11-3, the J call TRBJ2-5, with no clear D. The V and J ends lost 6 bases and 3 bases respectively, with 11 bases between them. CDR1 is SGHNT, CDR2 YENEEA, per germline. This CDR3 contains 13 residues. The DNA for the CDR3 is TGTGCCAGCAGTTCCTCGGGCGAAGAGACCCAGTACTTC. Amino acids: CASSSSGEETQYF.

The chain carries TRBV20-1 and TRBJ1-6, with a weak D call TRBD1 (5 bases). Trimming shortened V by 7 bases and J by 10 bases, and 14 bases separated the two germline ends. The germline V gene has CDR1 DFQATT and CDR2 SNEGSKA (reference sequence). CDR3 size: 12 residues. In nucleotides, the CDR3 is TGCAGTGTAGACAGAAAGGAATCACCCCTCCACTTT. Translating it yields CSVDRKESPLHF.